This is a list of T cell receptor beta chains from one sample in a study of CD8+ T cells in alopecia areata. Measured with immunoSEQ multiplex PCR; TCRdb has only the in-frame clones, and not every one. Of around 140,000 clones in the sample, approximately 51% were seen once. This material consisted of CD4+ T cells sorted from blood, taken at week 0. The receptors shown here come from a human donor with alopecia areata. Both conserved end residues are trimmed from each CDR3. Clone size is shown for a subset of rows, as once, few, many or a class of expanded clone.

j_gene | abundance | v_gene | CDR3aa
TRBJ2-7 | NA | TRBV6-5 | ASRKTSVEQY
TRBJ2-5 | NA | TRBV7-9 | ASSFGGAPMETQY
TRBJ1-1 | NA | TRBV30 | AWSRVGTEAF
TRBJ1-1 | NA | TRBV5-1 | ASSLWGGANTEAF
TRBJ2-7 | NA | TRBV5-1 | ASTRRQGLDEQY
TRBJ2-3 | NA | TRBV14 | ASSQLAGGDTQY
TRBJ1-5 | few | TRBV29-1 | SVDTAGAQPQH
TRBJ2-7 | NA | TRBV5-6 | ASSLGQANPYEQY
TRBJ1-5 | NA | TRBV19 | ASSIVGGNQPQH
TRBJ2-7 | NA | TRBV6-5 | ASWGGRGAQY
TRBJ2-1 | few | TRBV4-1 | ASSPDLNEQF
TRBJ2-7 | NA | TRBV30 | AWSYLYEQY
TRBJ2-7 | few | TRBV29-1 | SVEDWATGQY
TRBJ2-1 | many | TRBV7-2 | ASSLGTGPLNEQF
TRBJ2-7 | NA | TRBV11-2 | ASSLGSGTISYEQY
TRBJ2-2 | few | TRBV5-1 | ASSLGPANTGELF
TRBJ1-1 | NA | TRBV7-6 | ASSLGQKNTEAF
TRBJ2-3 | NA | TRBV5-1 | ASSLEGYTQY
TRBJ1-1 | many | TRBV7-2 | ASGSGQAGTEAF
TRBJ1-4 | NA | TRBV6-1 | ASSESRGTNEKLF
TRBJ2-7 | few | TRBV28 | ASSSLTSGRASTYEQY
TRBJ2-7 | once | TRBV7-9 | ASSLERGGYEQY
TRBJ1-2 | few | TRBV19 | ASSQSVGYT
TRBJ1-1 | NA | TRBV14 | ASSQDLNTEAF
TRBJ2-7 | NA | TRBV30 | AWAPGGSSYEQY
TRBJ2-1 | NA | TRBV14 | ASSSGFYNEQF
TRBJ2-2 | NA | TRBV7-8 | ASSLDLSWTGELF
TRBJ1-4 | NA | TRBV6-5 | ASSGGEANEKLF
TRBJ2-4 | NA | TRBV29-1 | SVAWELAKNIQY
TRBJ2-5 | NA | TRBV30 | AWSRRGAGETQY
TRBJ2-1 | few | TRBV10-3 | AISESGQSYNEQF
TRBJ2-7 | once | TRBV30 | AWSVGGSSYEQY
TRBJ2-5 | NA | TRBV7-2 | ASSSEETQY
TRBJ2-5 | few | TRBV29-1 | SVVRGETQY
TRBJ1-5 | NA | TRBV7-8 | ASSFQSGQGASQPQH
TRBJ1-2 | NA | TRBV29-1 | SVLGRRSNYGYT
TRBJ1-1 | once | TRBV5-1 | ASSLRAGRNTEAF
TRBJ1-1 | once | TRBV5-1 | ASAGPSQRAEAF
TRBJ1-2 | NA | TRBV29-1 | SVVQFLGYGYT
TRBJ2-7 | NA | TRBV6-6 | ASSYSRDIAAEQY
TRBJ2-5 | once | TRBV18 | ASSHGGGQETQY
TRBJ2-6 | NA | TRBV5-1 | ASSLIGRASGANVLT
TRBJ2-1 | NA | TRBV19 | ASSIRLAGEQF